This T cell receptor (beta chain) appears in the sequencing data of a study of radiotherapy plus CTLA-4 blockade in lung cancer. Study background: Among patients, over 15% showed objective responses, and about 30% had disease control. Study outcomes and limitations: Blood TCR clones of tumor origin expanded after radiotherapy plus ipilimumab.

Data came from immunoSEQ multiplex PCR; TCRdb stores just in-frame clones and leaves some out. The data show some 120,000 clones, with 81% seen just once and about 3.3% held by the top ten. In regard to this clone: Its antigen is as yet unknown.

V was clipped by 0 bases and J by 6 bases, with 14 bases between them. The V gene's germline CDR1 is LGHNA and CDR2 YSLEER. The CDR3 runs 15 residues. The receptor was isolated from a human donor with non-small cell lung cancer that progressed on radiotherapy plus ipilimumab. Some clones in this sample may be carry-over from other donors' samples. This chain connects TRBV4-3 to TRBJ1-2; D call uncertain. Specimen: peripheral blood, collected from a patient treated with radiotherapy plus ipilimumab. The CDR3 DNA reads as TGCGCCAGCAGCCAAGAGCCCCCGGGAACGCATGGCTACACCTTC. This codes for CASSQEPPGTHGYTF.